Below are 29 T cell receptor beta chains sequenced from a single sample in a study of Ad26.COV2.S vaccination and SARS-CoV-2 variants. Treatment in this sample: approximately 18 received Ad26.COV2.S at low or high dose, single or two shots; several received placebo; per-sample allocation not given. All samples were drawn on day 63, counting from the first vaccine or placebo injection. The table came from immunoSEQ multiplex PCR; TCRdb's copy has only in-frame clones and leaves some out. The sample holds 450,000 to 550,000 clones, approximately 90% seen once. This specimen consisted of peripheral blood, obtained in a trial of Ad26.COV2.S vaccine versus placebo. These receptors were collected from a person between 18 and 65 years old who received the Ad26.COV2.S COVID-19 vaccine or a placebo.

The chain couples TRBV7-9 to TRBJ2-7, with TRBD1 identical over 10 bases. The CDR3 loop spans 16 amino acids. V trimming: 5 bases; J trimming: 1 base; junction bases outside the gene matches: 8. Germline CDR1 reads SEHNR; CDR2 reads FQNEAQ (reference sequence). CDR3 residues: CASSPREGQGSYEQYF. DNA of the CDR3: TGTGCCAGCAGCCCCAGAGAGGGACAGGGGTCCTACGAGCAGTACTTC.

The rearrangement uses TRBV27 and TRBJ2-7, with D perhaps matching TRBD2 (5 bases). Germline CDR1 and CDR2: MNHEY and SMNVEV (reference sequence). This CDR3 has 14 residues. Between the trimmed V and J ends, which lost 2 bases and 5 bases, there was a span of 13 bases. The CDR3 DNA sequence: TGTGCCAGCAGTTTACGAGGTAACGGGAACGAGCAGTACTTC. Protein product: CASSLRGNGNEQYF.

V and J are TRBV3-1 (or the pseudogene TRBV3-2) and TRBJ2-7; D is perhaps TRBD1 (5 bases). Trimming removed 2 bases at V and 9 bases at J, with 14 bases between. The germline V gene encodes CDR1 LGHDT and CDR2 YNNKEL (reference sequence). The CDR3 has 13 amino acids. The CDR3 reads CASSQMGLVGQYF. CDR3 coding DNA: TGTGCCAGCAGCCAAATGGGGCTGGTTGGGCAGTACTTC.

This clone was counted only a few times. CDR3 residues: CASSPHYEQYF. In DNA form, the CDR3 reads TGTGCCAGCAGCCCTCACTACGAGCAGTACTTC. The chain uses TRBV6-2 or TRBV6-3 and TRBJ2-7; D is unclear. Germline CDR1 reads MNHEY; CDR2 reads SVGEGT. The CDR3 runs to 11 residues. Between the trimmed V and J ends, which lost 6 bases and 3 bases, there was a span of 6 bases.

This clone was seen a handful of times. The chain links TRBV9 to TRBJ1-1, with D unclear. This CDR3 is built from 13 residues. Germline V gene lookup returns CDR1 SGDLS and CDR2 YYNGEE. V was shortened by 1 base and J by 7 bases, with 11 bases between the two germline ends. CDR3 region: CASSVMTASEAFF. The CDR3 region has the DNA TGTGCCAGCAGCGTAATGACGGCAAGTGAAGCTTTCTTT.

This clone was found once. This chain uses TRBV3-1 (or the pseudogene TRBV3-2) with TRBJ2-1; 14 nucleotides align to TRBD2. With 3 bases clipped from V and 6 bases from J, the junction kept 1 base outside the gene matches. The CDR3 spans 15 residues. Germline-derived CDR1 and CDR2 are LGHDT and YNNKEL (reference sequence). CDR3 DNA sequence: TGTGCCAGCAGCCAGGGGACTAGCGGGGGCAATGAGCAGTTCTTC. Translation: CASSQGTSGGNEQFF.

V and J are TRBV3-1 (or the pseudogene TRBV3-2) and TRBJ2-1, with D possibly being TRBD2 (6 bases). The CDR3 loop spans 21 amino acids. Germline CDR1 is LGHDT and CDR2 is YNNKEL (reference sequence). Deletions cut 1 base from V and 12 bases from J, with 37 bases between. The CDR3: CASSQVGVGSSGGTTNEGQFF. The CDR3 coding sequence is TGTGCCAGCAGCCAAGTCGGGGTCGGGAGCTCTGGCGGGACGACCAATGAAGGGCAGTTCTTC.

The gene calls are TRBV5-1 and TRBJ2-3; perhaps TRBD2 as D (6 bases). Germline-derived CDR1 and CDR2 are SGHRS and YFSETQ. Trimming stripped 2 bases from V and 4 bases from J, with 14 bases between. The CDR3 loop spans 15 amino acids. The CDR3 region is CASSFGGGPPDTQYF. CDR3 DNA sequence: TGCGCCAGCAGCTTTGGGGGAGGCCCCCCAGATACGCAGTATTTT.

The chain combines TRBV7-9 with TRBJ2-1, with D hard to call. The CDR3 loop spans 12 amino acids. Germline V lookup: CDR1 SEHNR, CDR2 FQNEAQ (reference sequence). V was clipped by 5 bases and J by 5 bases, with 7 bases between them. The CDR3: CASSPSDNEQFF. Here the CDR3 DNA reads TGTGCCAGCAGCCCAAGCGACAATGAGCAGTTCTTC.

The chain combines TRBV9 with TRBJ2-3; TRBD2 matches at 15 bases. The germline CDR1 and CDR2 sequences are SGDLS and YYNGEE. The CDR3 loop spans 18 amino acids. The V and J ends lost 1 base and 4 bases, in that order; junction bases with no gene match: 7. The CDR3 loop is CASSVTGTSGGHADTQYF. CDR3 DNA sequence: TGTGCCAGCAGCGTAACCGGGACTAGCGGGGGGCACGCAGATACGCAGTATTTT.

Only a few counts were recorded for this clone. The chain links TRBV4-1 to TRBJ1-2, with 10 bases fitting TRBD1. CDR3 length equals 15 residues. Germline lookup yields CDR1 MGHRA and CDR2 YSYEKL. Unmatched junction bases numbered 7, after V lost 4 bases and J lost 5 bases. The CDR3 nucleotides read TGCGCCAGCAGCCCCGGACAGGGGGAGTCTTATGGCTACACCTTC. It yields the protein CASSPGQGESYGYTF.

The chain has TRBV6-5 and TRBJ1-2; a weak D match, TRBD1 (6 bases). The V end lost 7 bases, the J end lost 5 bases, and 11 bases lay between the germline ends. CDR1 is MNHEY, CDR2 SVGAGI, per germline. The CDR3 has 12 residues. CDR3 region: CASKGGLYGYTF. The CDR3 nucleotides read TGTGCCAGCAAGGGGGGGCTATATGGCTACACCTTC.

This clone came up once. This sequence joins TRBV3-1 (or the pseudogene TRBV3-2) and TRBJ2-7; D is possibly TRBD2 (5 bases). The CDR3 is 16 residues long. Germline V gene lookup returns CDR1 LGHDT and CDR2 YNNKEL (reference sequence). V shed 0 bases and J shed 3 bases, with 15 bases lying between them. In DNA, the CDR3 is TGTGCCAGCAGCCAAGATAGGAGCGGAAGCCACTACGAGCAGTACTTC. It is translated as CASSQDRSGSHYEQYF.

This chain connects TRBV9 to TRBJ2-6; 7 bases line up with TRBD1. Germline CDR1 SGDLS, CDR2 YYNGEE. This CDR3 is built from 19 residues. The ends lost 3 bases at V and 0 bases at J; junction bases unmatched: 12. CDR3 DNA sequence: TGTGCCAGCAGCGCCAGTAGATTTGGGACAGTCTCTGGGGCCAACGTCCTGACTTTC. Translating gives CASSASRFGTVSGANVLTF.

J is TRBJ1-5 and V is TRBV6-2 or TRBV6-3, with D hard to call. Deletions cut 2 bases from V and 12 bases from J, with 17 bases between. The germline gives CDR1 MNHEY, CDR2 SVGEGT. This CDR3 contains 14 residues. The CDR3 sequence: CASSYGAGIGFQHF. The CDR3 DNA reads TGTGCCAGCAGTTACGGAGCGGGGATCGGGTTCCAGCATTTT.

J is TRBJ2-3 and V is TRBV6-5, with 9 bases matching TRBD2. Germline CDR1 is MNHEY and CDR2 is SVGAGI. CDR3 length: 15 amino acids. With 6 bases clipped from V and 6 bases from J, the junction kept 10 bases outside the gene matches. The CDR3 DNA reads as TGTGCCAGCAGGAGGCTTTGGACTAGCGATGATACGCAGTATTTT. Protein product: CASRRLWTSDDTQYF.

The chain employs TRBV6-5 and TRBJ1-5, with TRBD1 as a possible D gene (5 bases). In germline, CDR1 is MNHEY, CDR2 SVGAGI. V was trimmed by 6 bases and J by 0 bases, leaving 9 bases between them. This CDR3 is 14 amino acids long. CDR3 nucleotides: TGTGCCAGCAGGGGGCGATATAGCAATCAGCCCCAGCATTTT. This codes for CASRGRYSNQPQHF.

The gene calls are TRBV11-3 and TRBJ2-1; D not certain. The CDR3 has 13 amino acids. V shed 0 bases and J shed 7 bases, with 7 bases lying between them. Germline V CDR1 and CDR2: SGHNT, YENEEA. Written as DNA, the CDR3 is TGTGCCAGCAGCTTAGATTTCCCGAATGAGCAGTTCTTC. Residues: CASSLDFPNEQFF.

The CDR3 loop reads CASSQSINFYEQYF. The CDR3 DNA reads as TGTGCCAGCAGCCAAAGTATTAACTTCTACGAGCAGTACTTC. V usage is TRBV7-2 and J usage is TRBJ2-7; D is undetermined. Germline V gene lookup returns CDR1 SGHTA and CDR2 FQGNSA. V was cut by 5 bases and J by 3 bases, with 14 bases left in between. The CDR3 length is 14 residues.

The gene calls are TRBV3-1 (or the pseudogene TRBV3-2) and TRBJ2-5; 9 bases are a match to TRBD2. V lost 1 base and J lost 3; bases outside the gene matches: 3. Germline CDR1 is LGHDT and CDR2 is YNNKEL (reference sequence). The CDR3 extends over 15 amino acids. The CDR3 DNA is TGTGCCAGCAGCCAAGTGACTAGCGGCAAAGAGACCCAGTACTTC. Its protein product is CASSQVTSGKETQYF.

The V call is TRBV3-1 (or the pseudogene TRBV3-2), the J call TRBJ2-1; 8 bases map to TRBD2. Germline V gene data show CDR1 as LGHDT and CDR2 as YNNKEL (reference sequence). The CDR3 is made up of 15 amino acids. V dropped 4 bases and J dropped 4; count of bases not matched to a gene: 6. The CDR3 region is CASSPAGGRYNEQFF. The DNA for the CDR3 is TGTGCCAGCAGCCCAGCTGGCGGGAGGTACAATGAGCAGTTCTTC.

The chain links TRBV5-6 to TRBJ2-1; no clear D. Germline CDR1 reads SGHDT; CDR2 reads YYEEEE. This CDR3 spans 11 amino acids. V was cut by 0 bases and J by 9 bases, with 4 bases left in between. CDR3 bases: TGTGCCAGCAGCTTGGCGGTTGAGCAGTTCTTC. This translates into CASSLAVEQFF.

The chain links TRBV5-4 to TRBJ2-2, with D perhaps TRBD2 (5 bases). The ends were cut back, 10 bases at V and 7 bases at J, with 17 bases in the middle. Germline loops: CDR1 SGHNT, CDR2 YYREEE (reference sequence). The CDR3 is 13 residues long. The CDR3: CAGRRDMGGELFF. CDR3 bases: TGTGCCGGACGACGGGATATGGGCGGGGAGCTGTTTTTT.

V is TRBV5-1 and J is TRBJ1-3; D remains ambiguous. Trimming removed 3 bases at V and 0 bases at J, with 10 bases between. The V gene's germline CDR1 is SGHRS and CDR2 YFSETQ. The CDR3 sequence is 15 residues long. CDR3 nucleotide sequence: TGCGCCAGCAGCTCCTCGGACTTCTCTGGAAACACCATATATTTT. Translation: CASSSSDFSGNTIYF.

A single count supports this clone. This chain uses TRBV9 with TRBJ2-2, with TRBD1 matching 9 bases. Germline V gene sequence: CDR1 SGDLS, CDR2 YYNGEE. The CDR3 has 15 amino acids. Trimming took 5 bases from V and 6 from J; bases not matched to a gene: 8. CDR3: CASRSGTGSAGELFF. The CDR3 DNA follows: TGTGCCAGCAGGTCCGGGACAGGGTCGGCCGGGGAGCTGTTTTTT.

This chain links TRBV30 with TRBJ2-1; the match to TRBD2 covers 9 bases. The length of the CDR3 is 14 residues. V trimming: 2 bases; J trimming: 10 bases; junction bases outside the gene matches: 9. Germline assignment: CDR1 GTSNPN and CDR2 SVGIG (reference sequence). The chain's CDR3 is CAWSLRGGHGEQFF. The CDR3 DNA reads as TGTGCCTGGAGTTTGCGGGGGGGCCATGGCGAGCAGTTCTTC.

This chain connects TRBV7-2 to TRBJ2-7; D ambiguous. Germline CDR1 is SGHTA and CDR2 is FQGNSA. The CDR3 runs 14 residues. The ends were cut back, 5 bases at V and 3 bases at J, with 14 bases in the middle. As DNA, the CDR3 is TGTGCCAGCAGCCCGCGGATCTCTTACTACGAGCAGTACTTC. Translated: CASSPRISYYEQYF.

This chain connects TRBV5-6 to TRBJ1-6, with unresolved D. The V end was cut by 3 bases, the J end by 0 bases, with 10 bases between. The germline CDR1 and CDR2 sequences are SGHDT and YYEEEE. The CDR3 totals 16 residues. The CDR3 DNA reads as TGTGCCAGCAGCTCGACTGGGAGCTCCTATAATTCACCCCTCCACTTT. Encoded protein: CASSSTGSSYNSPLHF.

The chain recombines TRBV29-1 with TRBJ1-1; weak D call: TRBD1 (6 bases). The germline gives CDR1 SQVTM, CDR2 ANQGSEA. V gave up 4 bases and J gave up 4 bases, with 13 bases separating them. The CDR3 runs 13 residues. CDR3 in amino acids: CSVGGRTATEAFF. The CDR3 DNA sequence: TGCAGCGTTGGGGGCCGGACAGCCACTGAAGCTTTCTTT.